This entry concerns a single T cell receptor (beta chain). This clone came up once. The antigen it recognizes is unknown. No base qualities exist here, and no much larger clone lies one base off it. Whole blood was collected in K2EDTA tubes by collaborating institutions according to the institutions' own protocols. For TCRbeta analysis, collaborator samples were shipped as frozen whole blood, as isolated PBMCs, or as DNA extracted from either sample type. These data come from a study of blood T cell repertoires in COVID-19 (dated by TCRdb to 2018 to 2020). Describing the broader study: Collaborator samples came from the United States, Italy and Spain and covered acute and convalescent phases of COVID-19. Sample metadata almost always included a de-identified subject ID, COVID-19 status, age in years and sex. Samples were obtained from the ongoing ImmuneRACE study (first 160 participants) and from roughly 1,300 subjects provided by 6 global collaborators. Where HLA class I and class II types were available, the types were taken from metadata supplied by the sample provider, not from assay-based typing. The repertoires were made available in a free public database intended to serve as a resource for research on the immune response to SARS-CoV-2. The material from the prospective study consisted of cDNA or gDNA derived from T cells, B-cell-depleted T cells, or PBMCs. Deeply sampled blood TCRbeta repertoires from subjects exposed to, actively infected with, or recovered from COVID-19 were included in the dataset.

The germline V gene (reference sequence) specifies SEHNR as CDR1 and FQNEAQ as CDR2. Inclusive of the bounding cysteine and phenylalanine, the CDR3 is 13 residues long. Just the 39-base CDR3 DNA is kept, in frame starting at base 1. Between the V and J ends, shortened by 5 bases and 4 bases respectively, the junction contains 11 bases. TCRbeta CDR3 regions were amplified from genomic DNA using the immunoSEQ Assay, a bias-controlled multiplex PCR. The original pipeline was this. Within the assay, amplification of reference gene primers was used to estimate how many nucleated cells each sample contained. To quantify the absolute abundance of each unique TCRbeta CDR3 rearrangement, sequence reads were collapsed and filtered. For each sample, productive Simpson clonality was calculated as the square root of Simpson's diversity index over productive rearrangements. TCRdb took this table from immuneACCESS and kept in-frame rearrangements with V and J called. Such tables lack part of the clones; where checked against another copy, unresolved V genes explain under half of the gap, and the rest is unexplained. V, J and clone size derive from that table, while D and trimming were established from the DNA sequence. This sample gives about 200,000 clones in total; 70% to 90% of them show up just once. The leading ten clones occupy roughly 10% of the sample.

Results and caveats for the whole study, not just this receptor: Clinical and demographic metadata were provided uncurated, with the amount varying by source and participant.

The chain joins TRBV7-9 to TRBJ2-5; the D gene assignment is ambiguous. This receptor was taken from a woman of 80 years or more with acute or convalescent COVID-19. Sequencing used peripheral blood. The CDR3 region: CASSLPWSETQYF. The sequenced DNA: TGTGCCAGCAGCCTACCGTGGTCAGAGACCCAGTACTTC.